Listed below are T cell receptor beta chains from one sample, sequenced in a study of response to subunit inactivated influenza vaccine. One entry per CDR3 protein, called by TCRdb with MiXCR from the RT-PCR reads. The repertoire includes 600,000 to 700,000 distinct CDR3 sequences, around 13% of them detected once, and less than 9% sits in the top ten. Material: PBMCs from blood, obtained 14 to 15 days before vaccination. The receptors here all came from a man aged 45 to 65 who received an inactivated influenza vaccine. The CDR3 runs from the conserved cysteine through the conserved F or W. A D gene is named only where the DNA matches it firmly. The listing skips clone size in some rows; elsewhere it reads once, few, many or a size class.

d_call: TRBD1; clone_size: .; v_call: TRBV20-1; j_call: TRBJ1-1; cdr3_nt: TGCAGTGCTAGAGATCGTGCCGGGGACAGGGCGAACACTGAAGCTTTCTTT; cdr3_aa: CSARDRAGDRANTEAFF
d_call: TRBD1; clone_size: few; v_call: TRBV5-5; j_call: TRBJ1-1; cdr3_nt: TGTGCCAGCAGCTCGGGACAGGGTCCCCTATCCAACACTGAAGCTTTCTTT; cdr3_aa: CASSSGQGPLSNTEAFF
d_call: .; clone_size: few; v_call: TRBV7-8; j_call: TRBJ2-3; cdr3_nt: TGTGCCAGCAGTCCTACCCGGGGCCGGGGGCTTAGCACAGATACGCAGTATTTT; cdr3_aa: CASSPTRGRGLSTDTQYF
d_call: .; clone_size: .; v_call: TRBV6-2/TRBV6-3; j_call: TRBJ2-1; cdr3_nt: TGTGCCAGCAGCACCCCGGCAGGGAATGAGCAGTTCTTC; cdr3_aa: CASSTPAGNEQFF
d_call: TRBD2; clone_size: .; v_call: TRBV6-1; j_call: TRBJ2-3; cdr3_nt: TGTGCCAGCAGTGAAACGGGGGGGAGCACAGATACGCAGTATTTT; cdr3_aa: CASSETGGSTDTQYF
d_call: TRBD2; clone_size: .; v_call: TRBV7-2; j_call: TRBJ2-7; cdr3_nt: TGTGCCAGCAGCCCCCGGACTAGCGGTTCCTACGAGCAGTACTTC; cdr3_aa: CASSPRTSGSYEQYF
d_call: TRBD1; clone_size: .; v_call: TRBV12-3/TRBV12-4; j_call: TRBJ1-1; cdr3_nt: TGTGCCAGCAGCCCGGACAGGGGAATGGGAGCTGAAGCTTTCTTT; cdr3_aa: CASSPDRGMGAEAFF
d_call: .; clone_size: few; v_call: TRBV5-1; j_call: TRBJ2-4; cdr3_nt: TGCGCCAGCAGCTTGATGGAGGGTTCGGGGATTCAGTACTTC; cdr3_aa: CASSLMEGSGIQYF
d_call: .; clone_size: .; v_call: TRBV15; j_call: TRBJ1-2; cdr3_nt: TGTGCCACCAGCGAAGACCGGGACGGACGAGTCTATGGCTACACCTTC; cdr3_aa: CATSEDRDGRVYGYTF
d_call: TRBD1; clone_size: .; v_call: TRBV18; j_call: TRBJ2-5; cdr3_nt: TGTGCCAGCTCACCGGGATACGGGACAGGGGTAGAGACCCAGTACTTC; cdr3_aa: CASSPGYGTGVETQYF
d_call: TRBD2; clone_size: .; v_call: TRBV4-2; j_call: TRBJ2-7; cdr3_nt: TGTGCCAGCAGCCAAGCCCTAGCGGGGGCTCAAAGGAGCTCCTACGAGCAGTACTTC; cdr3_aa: CASSQALAGAQRSSYEQYF
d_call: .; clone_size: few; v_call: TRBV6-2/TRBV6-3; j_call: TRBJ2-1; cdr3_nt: TGTGCCAGCAGGTTAAACAGGGAGAATGAGCAGTTCTTC; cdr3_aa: CASRLNRENEQFF
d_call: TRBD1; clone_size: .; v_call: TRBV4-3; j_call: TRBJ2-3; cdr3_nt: TGCGCCAGCAGCCAGTTCTCCAGGGGGCCCGCAGATACGCAGTATTTT; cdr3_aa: CASSQFSRGPADTQYF
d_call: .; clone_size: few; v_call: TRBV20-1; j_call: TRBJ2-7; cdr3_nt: TGCAGTGCTAGGAAAGGAGGACTCTACGAGCAGTACTTC; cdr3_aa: CSARKGGLYEQYF
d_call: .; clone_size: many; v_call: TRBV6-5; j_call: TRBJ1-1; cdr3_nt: TGTGCCAGCAGTTATACAGGGACCACTGAAGCTTTCTTT; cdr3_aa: CASSYTGTTEAFF
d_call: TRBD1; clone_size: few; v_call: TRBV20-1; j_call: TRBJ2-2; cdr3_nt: TGCAGTGCTAGCAGGGGGCCCACCGGGGAGCTGTTTTTT; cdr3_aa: CSASRGPTGELFF
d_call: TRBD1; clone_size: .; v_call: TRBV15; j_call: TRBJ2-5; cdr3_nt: TGTGCCACCAGCAGCCGGGACAGGGTAGAGACCCAGTACTTC; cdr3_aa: CATSSRDRVETQYF
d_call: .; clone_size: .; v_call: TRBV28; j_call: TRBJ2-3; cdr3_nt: TGTGCCAGCAGTTTTACGGCCCCACGGAAGTATTTT; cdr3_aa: CASSFTAPRKYF
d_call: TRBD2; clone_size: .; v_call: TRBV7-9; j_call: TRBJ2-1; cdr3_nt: TGTGCCAGCAGCTTCCCGAAAACTAGCGGCTCCTACAATGAGCAGTTCTTC; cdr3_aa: CASSFPKTSGSYNEQFF
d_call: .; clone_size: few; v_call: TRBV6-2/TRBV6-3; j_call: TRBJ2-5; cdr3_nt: TGTGCCAGCGAAGGGGGGTTTGGAGAGACCCAGTACTTC; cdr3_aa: CASEGGFGETQYF
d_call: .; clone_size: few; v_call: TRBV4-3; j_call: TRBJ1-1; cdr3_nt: TGCGCCAGCAGCCAAGTTTACGGGGGGAACACTGAAGCTTTCTTT; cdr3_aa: CASSQVYGGNTEAFF
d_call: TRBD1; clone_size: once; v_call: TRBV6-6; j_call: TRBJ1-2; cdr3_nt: TGTGCCAGCAGCGAAGACAGGGGGTTTGGCTACACCTTC; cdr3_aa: CASSEDRGFGYTF
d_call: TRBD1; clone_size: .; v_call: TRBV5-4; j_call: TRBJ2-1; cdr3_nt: TGTGCCAGCAGCTTGGGTGTGACAGGGGGAGTTGAGCAGTTCTTC; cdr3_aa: CASSLGVTGGVEQFF
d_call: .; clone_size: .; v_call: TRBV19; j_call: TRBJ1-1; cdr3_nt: TGTGCCAGTACCCTCGGCGGGCCGAACACTGAAGCTTTCTTT; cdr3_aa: CASTLGGPNTEAFF
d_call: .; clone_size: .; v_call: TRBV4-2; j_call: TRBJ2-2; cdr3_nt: TGTGCCAGCAGCCAAGCGTGGCCCGGTGGCAGAAAAAGGGAGCTGTTTTTT; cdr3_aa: CASSQAWPGGRKRELFF
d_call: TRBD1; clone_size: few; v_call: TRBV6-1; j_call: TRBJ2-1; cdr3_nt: TGTGCCAGCAGTCGACAGGGGAGTGGCGAGCAGTTCTTC; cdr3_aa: CASSRQGSGEQFF
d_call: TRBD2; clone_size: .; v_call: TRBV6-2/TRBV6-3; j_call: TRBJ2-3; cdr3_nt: TGTGCCAGCATGGGACTAGCGTCCGGAGATACGCAGTATTTT; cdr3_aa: CASMGLASGDTQYF
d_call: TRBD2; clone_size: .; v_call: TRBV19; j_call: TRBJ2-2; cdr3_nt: TGTGCCAGTAGTCGCGGGAGGGCCGCGAACACCGGGGAGCTGTTTTTT; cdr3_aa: CASSRGRAANTGELFF
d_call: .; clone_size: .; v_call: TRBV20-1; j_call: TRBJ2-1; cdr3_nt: TGCAGTGCCCTGGACCCCGGGGAAGGGCGTGAGCAGTTCTTC; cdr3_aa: CSALDPGEGREQFF
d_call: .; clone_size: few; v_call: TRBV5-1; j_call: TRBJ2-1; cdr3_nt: TGCGCCAGCAGCTTGGCGCGCTTACAGCTCTACAATGAGCAGTTCTTC; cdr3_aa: CASSLARLQLYNEQFF
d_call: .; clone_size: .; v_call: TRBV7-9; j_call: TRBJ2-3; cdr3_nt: TGTGCCAGCAGCCCGAGGCGGACAGGCACAGATACGCAGTATTTT; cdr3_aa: CASSPRRTGTDTQYF
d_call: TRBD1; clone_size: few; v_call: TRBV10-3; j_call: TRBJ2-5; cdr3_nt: TGTGCCATCGGGGGGACAGGGAACCAAGAGACCCAGTACTTC; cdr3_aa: CAIGGTGNQETQYF
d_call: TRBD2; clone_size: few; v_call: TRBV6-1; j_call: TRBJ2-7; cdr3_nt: TGTGCCAGCAGGTCGACTAGCGGGAGGCTCTACGAGCAGTACTTC; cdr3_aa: CASRSTSGRLYEQYF
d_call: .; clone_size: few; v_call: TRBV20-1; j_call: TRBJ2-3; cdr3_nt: TGCAGTGCTAGAGATGGAGGGGGGCTAGGGGCAGATACGCAGTATTTT; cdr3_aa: CSARDGGGLGADTQYF
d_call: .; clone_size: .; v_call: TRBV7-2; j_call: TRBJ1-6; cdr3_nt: TGTGCCAGCAGCATACAGGGCCTAAATTCACCCCTCCACTTT; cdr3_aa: CASSIQGLNSPLHF
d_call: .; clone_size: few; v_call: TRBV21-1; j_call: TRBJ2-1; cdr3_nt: TGTGCCAGCAGCAAAGCCCGAAAGCGGTGGGAGCGGGGGAACTACAATGAGCAGTTCTTC; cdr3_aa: CASSKARKRWERGNYNEQFF
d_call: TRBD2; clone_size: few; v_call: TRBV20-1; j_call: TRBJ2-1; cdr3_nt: TGCAGTGCTAGAGATTTCGGACCTGCGGGAGGTAACTACAATGAGCAGTTCTTC; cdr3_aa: CSARDFGPAGGNYNEQFF
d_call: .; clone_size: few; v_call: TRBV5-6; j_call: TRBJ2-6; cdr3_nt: TGTGCCAGCAGCCCTTTTGGACCGAGCTCTGGGGCCAACGTCCTGACTTTC; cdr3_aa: CASSPFGPSSGANVLTF
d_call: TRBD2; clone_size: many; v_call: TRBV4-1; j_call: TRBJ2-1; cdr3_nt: TGCGCCAGCAGCCAACCACTAGCGGGGGGGTTGAATGAGCAGTTCTTC; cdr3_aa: CASSQPLAGGLNEQFF
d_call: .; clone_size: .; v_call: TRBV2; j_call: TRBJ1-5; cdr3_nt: TGTGCCAGCGGTGAGAATAGCAATCAGCCCCAGCATTTT; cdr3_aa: CASGENSNQPQHF
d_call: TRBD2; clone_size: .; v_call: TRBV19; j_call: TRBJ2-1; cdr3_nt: TGTGCCAGTAGTCCGGGACTAGCCAGGGAGCAGTTCTTC; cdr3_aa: CASSPGLAREQFF
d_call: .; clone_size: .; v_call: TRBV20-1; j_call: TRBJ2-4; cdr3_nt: TGCAGTGCTAGTTATTCCCTAGCCAAAAACATTCAGTACTTC; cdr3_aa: CSASYSLAKNIQYF
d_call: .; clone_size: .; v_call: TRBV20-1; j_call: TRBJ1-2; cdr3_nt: TGCAGTGCTCTGCCTCAGGGTTCCTATGGCTACACCTTC; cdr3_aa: CSALPQGSYGYTF
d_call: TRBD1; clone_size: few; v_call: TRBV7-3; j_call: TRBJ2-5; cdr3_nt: TGTGCCAGCAGCTTAGTGGGACAGACTCAAGAGACCCAGTACTTC; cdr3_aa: CASSLVGQTQETQYF
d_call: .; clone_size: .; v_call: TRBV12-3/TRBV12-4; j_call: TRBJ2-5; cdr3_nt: TGTGCCAGCAGAGCCGGGACCCTCCAAGAGACCCAGTACTTC; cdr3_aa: CASRAGTLQETQYF